Sequencing of this T cell receptor (beta chain) was carried out in a study of CD8+CD57+ T cells in acquired aplastic anemia. Looking at the study overall: Each DNA sample taken from sorted CD4+ and CD8+ cells came to roughly 3.5 ug on average. General study results and limits: Around 30 sequences, all CD8+ CDR3, were shared between patients and controls.

Genomic DNA, the template, was used for profiling of the TCR beta VDJ and CDR3. TCRdb fed the reads into MiXCR, producing one record per CDR3 protein. The table records about 40,000 distinct CDR3 sequences, approximately 57% of them present only once. V was cut by 0 bases and J by 7 bases, with 9 bases left in between. The CDR3 consists of 13 residues. Germline-derived CDR1 and CDR2 are MGHRA and YSYEKL. Patients chosen for sequencing had shown CD8+CD57+ cell expansion by flow cytometry. The count of this clonotype is one. Its antigen is currently unknown. The chain combines TRBV4-1 with TRBJ1-2; D gene ambiguous. Sequencing was done on a sample of sorted CD4+, CD8+, or CD8+CD57+ T cells (not recorded which) from PBMCs. This sequence originates from a human donor with aplastic anemia. The CDR3 protein is CASSQDRSGGYTF. In DNA form, the CDR3 reads TGCGCCAGCAGCCAAGATCGCTCAGGTGGCTACACCTTC.